This passage covers 23 T cell receptor beta chains from one sample sequenced in a study of shared clonotypes between healthy human individuals. Repertoires were generated with immunoSEQ multiplex PCR, while TCRdb's copy carries only in-frame clones and drops some. This repertoire shows some 980,000 clones, 76% found once; its top ten account for over 1.3%. The sequenced sample consisted of memory CD4+ T cells sorted from blood. Subset defined: CD45RA-negative fraction. These receptors were obtained from a young man in good health.

This clone has a handful of counts. The chain combines TRBV2 with TRBJ1-5; D is uncertain. CDR1 SNHLY and CDR2 FYNNEI come from the germline V gene. V lost 7 bases to trimming and J lost 6 bases, with 13 bases between them. The CDR3 runs 13 residues. This CDR3 is CASKGRASQPQHF. CDR3 nucleotides: TGTGCCAGCAAAGGGAGGGCCTCTCAGCCCCAGCATTTT.

This clone was counted once. The V call is TRBV5-1, the J call TRBJ2-5, with TRBD2 matching 7 bases. The CDR3 runs to 16 residues. Trimming at V came to 0 bases and at J to 0 bases, leaving 5 bases not matched to a gene. CDR1 SGHRS and CDR2 YFSETQ come from the germline V gene. CDR3 sequence reads: CASSLDGSGYQETQYF. The CDR3 DNA is TGCGCCAGCAGCTTGGATGGTAGCGGGTACCAAGAGACCCAGTACTTC.

The chain links TRBV10-3 to TRBJ1-1; unclear D gene. CDR3 length: 11 amino acids. The germline gives CDR1 ENHRY, CDR2 SYGVKD. The V end was cut by 3 bases, the J end by 9 bases, with 8 bases between. The CDR3 DNA reads as TGTGCCATCAGTGACGGGCCCCAAGCTTTCTTT. It translates to CAISDGPQAFF.

This clone was detected only a few times. The chain joins TRBV19 to TRBJ1-5; 8 bases fit TRBD1. Germline lookup yields CDR1 LNHDA and CDR2 SQIVND (reference sequence). V lost 6 bases and J lost 6; bases outside the gene matches: 4. This CDR3 contains 13 residues. CDR3 nucleotide sequence: TGTGCCAGTAGAAATACAGGGGGTCAGCCCCAGCATTTT. Protein product: CASRNTGGQPQHF.

This chain joins TRBV7-2 and TRBJ2-5; 14 nucleotides agree with TRBD2. The CDR3 is 15 residues long. Trimming took 7 bases from V and 4 from J; bases not matched to a gene: 5. CDR1 SGHTA and CDR2 FQGNSA come from the germline V gene. The CDR3 sequence is CASTPTSGRAETQYF. CDR3 in DNA: TGTGCCAGCACCCCGACTAGCGGGAGGGCAGAGACCCAGTACTTC.

In its sample, this clone was seen once. CDR3 DNA: TGTGCCAGCAGTTCTTTAACAGGGGAAGGCTACACCTTC. Residues: CASSSLTGEGYTF. V and J are TRBV6-6 and TRBJ1-2; 7 bases align to TRBD1. V was pared by 4 bases and J by 8 bases, with 7 bases of the junction left unmatched. Germline CDR1 is MNHNY and CDR2 is SVGAGI (reference sequence). The CDR3 contains 13 residues.

The chain is built from TRBV5-5 and TRBJ2-7; 9 bases match TRBD2. The CDR3 is 15 amino acids. V lost 2 bases to trimming and J lost 2 bases; unmatched junction nucleotides: 5. Germline CDR1 and CDR2: SGHKS and YYEKEE (reference sequence). The CDR3 here is CASSLLAGATYEQYF. DNA for the CDR3: TGTGCCAGCAGCTTATTAGCGGGAGCGACCTACGAGCAGTACTTC.

This clone has only one observation. The chain is built from TRBV5-1 and TRBJ2-3; TRBD2 aligns across 10 bases. Trimming cost V 0 bases and J 0 bases; bases outside gene matches: 4. This CDR3 has 17 amino acids. CDR1 is SGHRS, CDR2 YFSETQ, per germline. CDR3: CASSLGPSGGSTDTQYF. CDR3 in DNA: TGCGCCAGCAGCTTGGGTCCTAGCGGGGGAAGCACAGATACGCAGTATTTT.

This clone was seen only a few times. The rearrangement links TRBV4-1 to TRBJ1-5; TRBD1 matches 9 bases. The CDR3 spans 16 residues. V dropped 2 bases and J dropped 9; count of bases not matched to a gene: 11. Per germline, CDR1 MGHRA and CDR2 YSYEKL. CDR3 nucleotide sequence: TGCGCCAGCAGCCAATCCTCCGGGACAGGGATCCGGCCCCAGCATTTT. It specifies CASSQSSGTGIRPQHF.

The CDR3 DNA reads TGCGCCAGCAGCTTGGCGACCCTTATGACAGGCGAGCAGTACTTC. Translating gives CASSLATLMTGEQYF. V usage is TRBV5-1 and J usage is TRBJ2-7; maybe TRBD1 (6 bases). Germline V gives CDR1 SGHRS, CDR2 YFSETQ. The CDR3 loop spans 15 amino acids. V was shortened by 0 bases and J by 6 bases, with 16 bases between the two germline ends.

This chain links TRBV28 with TRBJ1-1; 7 positions match TRBD1. The CDR3 is made up of 15 amino acids. Germline values: CDR1 MDHEN, CDR2 SYDVKM. The J segment lost 5 bases and the V segment lost 5 bases, leaving 11 bases of the junction unmatched. The CDR3 nucleotides read TGTGCCAGCAGTACCACAGGGGACTGGCAGACTGAAGCTTTCTTT. This codes for CASSTTGDWQTEAFF.

This clone came up a few times. The chain has TRBV18 and TRBJ1-1, with D perhaps TRBD1 (6 bases). CDR3 length equals 15 residues. Trimming pared 1 base from V and 0 bases from J, leaving 9 bases between. Germline-derived CDR1 and CDR2 are KGHSH and LQKENI. Here the CDR3 reads CASSPRDKMNTEAFF. The CDR3 DNA follows: TGTGCCAGCTCACCACGGGACAAAATGAACACTGAAGCTTTCTTT.

This clone has a handful of counts. The J gene is TRBJ1-6, the V gene TRBV5-1; D is perhaps TRBD1 (6 bases). From germline, CDR1 is SGHRS and CDR2 YFSETQ. This CDR3 region has 15 residues. Trimming took 4 bases from V and 10 from J, leaving 18 bases between them. The chain's CDR3 is CASSPGPGAESPLHF. The CDR3 coding sequence is TGCGCCAGCAGCCCGGGACCGGGGGCTGAATCACCCCTCCACTTT.

This chain's CDR3 is CASSLLNAALYGYTF. CDR3 nucleotides: TGTGCCAGCAGCTTGTTGAACGCAGCCCTTTATGGCTACACCTTC. The chain couples TRBV5-6 to TRBJ1-2; D is unresolved. The CDR3 is 15 residues long. V lost 1 base to trimming and J lost 5 bases, with 15 bases between them. Per the germline V gene, CDR1 is SGHDT and CDR2 is YYEEEE.

The chain couples TRBV2 to TRBJ1-1, with D hard to call. Trimming shortened V by 5 bases and J by 6 bases, and 7 bases separated the two germline ends. This CDR3 is 11 amino acids long. CDR1 is SNHLY, CDR2 FYNNEI, per germline. The CDR3 protein is CASSQSPEAFF. CDR3 coding DNA: TGTGCCAGCAGTCAGAGCCCTGAAGCTTTCTTT.

This clone was seen just once. This could be a read error, since a much larger clone is one nucleotide away. The same CDR3 is also encoded by other DNA sequences in this sample. The chain combines TRBV5-1 with TRBJ1-5; D gene ambiguous. With 0 bases removed from V and 5 bases from J, the gap between germline ends came to 6 bases. The CDR3 sequence is 13 residues long. Germline V gene lookup returns CDR1 SGHRS and CDR2 YFSETQ. In DNA, the CDR3 is TGCGCCAGCAGCTTGGCACCAGATCAGCCCCAGCATTTT. The encoded protein is CASSLAPDQPQHF.

The chain employs TRBV7-2 and TRBJ1-4; D unresolved. CDR3 length equals 15 residues. Germline V gene sequence: CDR1 SGHTA, CDR2 FQGNSA. Trimming shortened V by 1 base and J by 5 bases, and 11 bases separated the two germline ends. The CDR3 nucleotides are TGTGCCAGCAGCTTAGAGGGAATCTCCAATGAAAAACTGTTTTTT. Protein: CASSLEGISNEKLFF.

The chain combines TRBV2 with TRBJ1-1; D gene uncertain. Trimming removed 5 bases from V and 4 bases from J, with 14 bases in between. The CDR3 loop spans 14 amino acids. Per germline, CDR1 SNHLY and CDR2 FYNNEI. CDR3 DNA sequence: TGTGCCAGCAGTAACCTTTGGGGAGGCACTGAAGCTTTCTTT. Its protein product is CASSNLWGGTEAFF.

This rearrangement joins TRBV6-1 to TRBJ2-7; weak D call: TRBD2 (6 bases). V was pared by 6 bases and J by 1 base, with 13 bases between. Per germline, CDR1 MNHNS and CDR2 SASEGT. The CDR3 sequence is 14 residues long. CDR3 residues: CASRGDWASYEQYF. The CDR3 bases are TGTGCCAGCAGAGGGGACTGGGCGTCCTACGAGCAGTACTTC.

The chain joins TRBV7-9 to TRBJ2-7, with D maybe TRBD2 (6 bases). Per germline, CDR1 SEHNR and CDR2 FQNEAQ (reference sequence). Trimming shortened V by 5 bases and J by 6 bases, and 17 bases separated the two germline ends. This CDR3 contains 14 residues. The CDR3 spells CASSPLSYGGEQYF. The CDR3 DNA is TGTGCCAGCAGCCCCCTTAGTTACGGGGGCGAGCAGTACTTC.

The chain is built from TRBV2 and TRBJ2-3; 14 bases fit TRBD2. V lost 2 bases, J lost 8 bases, and 12 bases stayed unmatched. Germline V CDR1 and CDR2: SNHLY, FYNNEI. The CDR3 has 18 amino acids. CDR3 residues: CASSEMSPTSGRAFTQYF. As DNA, the CDR3 is TGTGCCAGCAGTGAAATGAGCCCGACTAGCGGGAGGGCATTTACGCAGTATTTT. Complete variable domain (other parts from reference TRBV2 and TRBJ2-3): EPEVTQTPSHQVTQMGQEVILRCVPISNHLYFYWYRQILGQKVEFLVSFYNNEISEKSEIFDDQFSVERPDGSNFTLKIRSTKLEDSAMYFCASSEMSPTSGRAFTQYFGPGTRLTVL.

Of note for this clone: The same CDR3 can be traced to other DNA sequences in this sample. V is TRBV7-3 and J is TRBJ2-7, with 7 positions matching TRBD1. CDR3 length: 13 amino acids. The junction had 0 bases not matched to a gene; V was cut back by 1 base and J by 3 bases. The germline V gene encodes CDR1 SGHTA and CDR2 FQGTGA. As DNA, the CDR3 is TGTGCCAGCAGCTTAAACAGGGGCTACGAGCAGTACTTC. It translates to CASSLNRGYEQYF. The whole variable domain, filled in from reference TRBV7-3 and TRBJ2-7, reads GAGVSQTPSNKVTEKGKYVELRCDPISGHTALYWYRQSLGQGPEFLIYFQGTGAADDSGLPNDRFFAVRPEGSVSTLKIQRTERGDSAVYLCASSLNRGYEQYFGPGTRLTVT.

The chain combines TRBV5-5 with TRBJ1-1; 7 bases align to TRBD1. The CDR3 contains 15 residues. Germline lookup yields CDR1 SGHKS and CDR2 YYEKEE (reference sequence). The junction had 5 bases not matched to a gene; V was cut back by 2 bases and J by 1 base. The CDR3 reads CASSFLWTGNTEAFF. The DNA for the CDR3 is TGTGCCAGCAGCTTCCTCTGGACAGGGAACACTGAAGCTTTCTTT.